Presented here are 12 T cell receptor beta chains from one specimen sequenced in a study of cytomegalovirus exposure and HLA in healthy donors. Use of 60 Vbeta and 13 Jbeta primers characterized the PCR. Here immunoSEQ multiplex PCR was the method, and the copy in TCRdb shows in-frame clones only, minus some. The sample includes under 200,000 clones, 75% to 90% of them seen just once. Sequenced: PBMCs. These receptors were obtained from a woman aged 18-35 years in good health and CMV-seronegative.

This chain joins TRBV6-5 and TRBJ2-3; 8 nucleotides line up with TRBD2. The germline gives CDR1 MNHEY, CDR2 SVGAGI. V lost 10 bases, J lost 3 bases, and 9 bases stayed unmatched. This CDR3 is 14 amino acids long. The CDR3 loop is CATRRGGLTDTQYF. CDR3 bases: TGTGCCACCCGCCGGGGGGGGCTTACAGATACGCAGTATTTT.

V gene TRBV28 combines with J gene TRBJ2-7; D perhaps matches TRBD1 (5 bases). Trimming shortened V by 7 bases and J by 4 bases, and 17 bases separated the two germline ends. This CDR3 is built from 14 residues. Germline values: CDR1 MDHEN, CDR2 SYDVKM. In DNA, the CDR3 is TGTGCCAGCACATGGACGGCAGGGCAATACGAGCAGTACTTC. Encoded protein: CASTWTAGQYEQYF.

This chain joins TRBV29-1 and TRBJ2-3, with 15 bases identical to TRBD2. Germline V gene data show CDR1 as SQVTM and CDR2 as ANQGSEA. This CDR3 has 15 residues. V lost 6 bases to trimming and J lost 7 bases; unmatched junction nucleotides: 8. The DNA of the CDR3 is TGCAGCGTGACACCGGGACTAGCGGGGGGTTATACGCAGTATTTT. Protein sequence: CSVTPGLAGGYTQYF.

For this clone: An end of the junction does not agree with germline; a read error may underlie this. This chain connects TRBV7-7 to TRBJ2-2; 9 bases line up with TRBD2. The CDR3 length is 16 residues. Germline assignment: CDR1 SSHAT and CDR2 FNYEAQ (reference sequence). Written as DNA, the CDR3 is TGTGCTAGCAGCCCAAATAGCGGGGGGAACACCGGGGAGCTGTTTTTT. Translation gives CASSPNSGGNTGELFF.

The V call is TRBV6-5, the J call TRBJ1-3, with TRBD1 identical over 7 bases. With V trimmed by 6 bases and J by 0 bases, 5 bases remained unmatched. Germline assignment: CDR1 MNHEY and CDR2 SVGAGI. The CDR3 has 15 residues. The CDR3 protein is CASRRQGYSGNTIYF. Written as DNA, the CDR3 is TGTGCCAGCAGAAGACAGGGATACTCTGGAAACACCATATATTTT.

This sequence joins TRBV2 and TRBJ1-5, with 9 bases fitting TRBD1. CDR1 SNHLY and CDR2 FYNNEI come from the germline V gene. The CDR3 extends over 15 amino acids. Trimming cost V 8 bases and J 6 bases; bases outside gene matches: 11. CDR3 protein: CASQYGTGFSQPQHF. CDR3 sequence (DNA): TGTGCCAGCCAATACGGGACAGGGTTCTCTCAGCCCCAGCATTTT.

J is TRBJ2-7 and V is TRBV7-2; 12 bases align to TRBD1. J gave up 5 bases and V 2 bases, and 4 bases lay outside the gene matches. This CDR3 has 15 residues. CDR1 is SGHTA, CDR2 FQGNSA, per germline. The CDR3 DNA is TGTGCCAGCAGCTTATGGGGGACAGGGGGCCACGAGCAGTACTTC. It codes for CASSLWGTGGHEQYF.

The rearrangement joins TRBV27 to TRBJ2-5; TRBD1 agrees at 7 bases. The end of the DNA fits TRBJ2-7 better, so the J call may be wrong. Germline V gene sequence: CDR1 MNHEY, CDR2 SMNVEV (reference sequence). This CDR3 has 14 amino acids. CDR3 region: CASSLLGGGYEQYF. In nucleotides, the CDR3 is TGTGCCAGCAGTTTACTAGGGGGCGGTTACGAGCAGTACTTC.

This rearrangement joins TRBV18 to TRBJ1-1; 9 nucleotides match TRBD1. J lost 4 bases, V lost 3 bases, and 9 bases had no gene match. Germline values: CDR1 KGHSH, CDR2 LQKENI. The CDR3 runs 16 residues. The CDR3 reads CASSPSAQGAITEAFF. In DNA form, the CDR3 reads TGTGCCAGCTCACCTTCAGCACAGGGGGCAATCACTGAAGCTTTCTTT.

The chain uses TRBV6-5 and TRBJ1-3, with D unresolved. V lost 5 bases, J lost 0 bases, and 11 bases lay in between. The CDR3 runs to 15 residues. The germline V gene has CDR1 MNHEY and CDR2 SVGAGI. In DNA, the CDR3 is TGTGCCAGCAGTGGAGAGGAGGGCTCTGGAAACACCATATATTTT. It is translated as CASSGEEGSGNTIYF.

CDR3 residues: CASSPRGVGGPTGELFF. The CDR3 DNA sequence: TGTGCCAGCAGCCCCAGGGGGGTGGGGGGCCCCACCGGGGAGCTGTTTTTT. This chain joins TRBV11-2 and TRBJ2-2; possibly TRBD1 for D (7 bases). The CDR3 extends over 17 amino acids. Germline assignment: CDR1 SGHAT and CDR2 FQNNGV. Trimming stripped 5 bases from V and 4 bases from J, with 20 bases between.

The chain employs TRBV6-5 and TRBJ1-5; D not resolved. Germline assignment: CDR1 MNHEY and CDR2 SVGAGI. CDR3 size: 12 residues. V lost 4 bases and J 6 bases, leaving 7 bases between the germline ends. The CDR3, as DNA: TGTGCCAGCAGTTCCCCGGGTCAGCCCCAGCATTTT. Translated, it gives CASSSPGQPQHF.